This T cell receptor (beta chain) was documented in a study of T cell repertoires in cytomegalovirus infection. Study information: Both a matching HLA type and CMV infection were indicated by public TCR beta signatures.

V lost 1 base and J 11 bases, leaving 5 bases between the germline ends. The CDR3 totals 11 residues. Germline-derived CDR1 and CDR2 are LNHNV and YYDKDF (reference sequence). Whole-study results and caveats: Clonotype analysis showed dominance of the ex vivo response by HLA-C-restricted CMV-specific TCR beta clonotypes.

Details on this clonotype: The antigen is undetermined.

MiXCR was run by TCRdb on the reads, yielding one entry per CDR3 protein. The sample holds fewer than 550,000 distinct CDR3 sequences, approximately 25% seen once. The source is a human donor in good health (CMV status not recorded). Some clones in this sample may be carry-over from other donors' samples. The genes are TRBV15 and TRBJ1-4; D remains unclear. The material sequenced was PBMCs. CDR3 loop: CATSRGGKLFF. The CDR3 DNA reads TGTGCCACCAGCAGAGGAGGGAAACTGTTTTTT.